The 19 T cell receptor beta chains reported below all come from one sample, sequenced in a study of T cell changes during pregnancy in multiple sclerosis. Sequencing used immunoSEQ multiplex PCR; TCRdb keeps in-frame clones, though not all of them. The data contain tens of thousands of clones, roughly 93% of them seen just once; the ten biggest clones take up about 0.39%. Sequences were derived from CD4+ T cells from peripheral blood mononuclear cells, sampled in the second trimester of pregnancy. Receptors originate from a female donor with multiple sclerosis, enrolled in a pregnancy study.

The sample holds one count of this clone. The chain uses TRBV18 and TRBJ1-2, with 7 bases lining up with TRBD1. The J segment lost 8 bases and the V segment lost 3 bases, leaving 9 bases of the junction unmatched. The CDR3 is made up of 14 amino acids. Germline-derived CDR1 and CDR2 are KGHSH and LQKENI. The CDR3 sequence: CASSPPQTGIGYTF. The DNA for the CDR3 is TGTGCCAGCTCACCCCCGCAGACAGGGATCGGCTACACCTTC.

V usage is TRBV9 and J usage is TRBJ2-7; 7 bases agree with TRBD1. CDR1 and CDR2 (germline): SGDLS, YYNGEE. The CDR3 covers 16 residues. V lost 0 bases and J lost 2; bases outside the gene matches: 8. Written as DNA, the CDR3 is TGTGCCAGCAGCGTAGACCTCGCGCAGGGGGCCTACGAGCAGTACTTC. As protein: CASSVDLAQGAYEQYF.

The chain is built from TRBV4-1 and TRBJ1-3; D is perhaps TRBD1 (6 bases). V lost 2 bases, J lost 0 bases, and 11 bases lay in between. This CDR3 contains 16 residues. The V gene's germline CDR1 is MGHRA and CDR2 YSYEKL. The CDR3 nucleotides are TGCGCCAGCAGCCAAACGGACAGTAACTCTGGAAACACCATATATTTT. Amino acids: CASSQTDSNSGNTIYF.

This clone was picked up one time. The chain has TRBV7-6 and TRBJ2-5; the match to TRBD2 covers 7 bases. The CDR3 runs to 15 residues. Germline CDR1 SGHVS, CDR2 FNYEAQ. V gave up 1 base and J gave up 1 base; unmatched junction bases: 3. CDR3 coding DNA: TGTGCCAGCAGCTTAGGGCTAGCGGTCCAAGAGACCCAGTACTTC. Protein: CASSLGLAVQETQYF.

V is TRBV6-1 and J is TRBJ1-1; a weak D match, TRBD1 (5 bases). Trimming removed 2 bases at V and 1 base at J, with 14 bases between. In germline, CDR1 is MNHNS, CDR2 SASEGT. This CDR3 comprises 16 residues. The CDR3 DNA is TGTGCCAGCAGTGAATTACTGACAGCAGAGAACACTGAAGCTTTCTTT. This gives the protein CASSELLTAENTEAFF.

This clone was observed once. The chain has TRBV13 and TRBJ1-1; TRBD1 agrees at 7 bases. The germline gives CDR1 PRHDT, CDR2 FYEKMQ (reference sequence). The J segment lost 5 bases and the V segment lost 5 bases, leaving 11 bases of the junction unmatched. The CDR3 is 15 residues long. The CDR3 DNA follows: TGTGCCAGCAGCCATCAGGGGGGCATGCGGACTGAAGCTTTCTTT. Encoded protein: CASSHQGGMRTEAFF.

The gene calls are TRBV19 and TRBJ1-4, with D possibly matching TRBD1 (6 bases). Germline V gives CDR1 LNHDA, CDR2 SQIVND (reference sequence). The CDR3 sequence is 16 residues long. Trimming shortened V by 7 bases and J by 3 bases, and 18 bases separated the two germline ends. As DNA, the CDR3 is TGTGCCAGTAAACAGGGAAAACAGGGCGCTAATGAAAAACTGTTTTTT. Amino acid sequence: CASKQGKQGANEKLFF.

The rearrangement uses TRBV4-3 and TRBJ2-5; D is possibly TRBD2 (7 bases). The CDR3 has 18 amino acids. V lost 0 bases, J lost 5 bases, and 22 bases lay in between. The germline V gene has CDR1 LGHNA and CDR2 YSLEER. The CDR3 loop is CASSQDAPTWGGHETQYF. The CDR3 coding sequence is TGCGCCAGCAGCCAAGATGCTCCGACGTGGGGGGGCCATGAGACCCAGTACTTC.

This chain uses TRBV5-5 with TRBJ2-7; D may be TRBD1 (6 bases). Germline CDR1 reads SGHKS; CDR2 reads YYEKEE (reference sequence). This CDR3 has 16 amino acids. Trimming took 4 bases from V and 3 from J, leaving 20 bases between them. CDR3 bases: TGTGCCAGCAGCCGCCGGTTGGACAGCCTTCTCTACGAGCAGTACTTC. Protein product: CASSRRLDSLLYEQYF.

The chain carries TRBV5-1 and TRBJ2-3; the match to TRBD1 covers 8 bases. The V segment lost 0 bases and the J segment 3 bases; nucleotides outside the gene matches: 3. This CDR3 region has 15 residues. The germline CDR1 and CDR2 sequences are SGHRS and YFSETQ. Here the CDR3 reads CASSLDDRGTDTQYF. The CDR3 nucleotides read TGCGCCAGCAGCTTGGACGACAGGGGAACAGATACGCAGTATTTT.

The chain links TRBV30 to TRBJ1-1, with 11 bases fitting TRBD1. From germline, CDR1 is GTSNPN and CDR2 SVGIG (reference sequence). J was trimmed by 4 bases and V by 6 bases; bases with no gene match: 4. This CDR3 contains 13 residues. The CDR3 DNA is TGTGCCTGCCCGGGACAGGGGGGCACTGAAGCTTTCTTT. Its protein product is CACPGQGGTEAFF.

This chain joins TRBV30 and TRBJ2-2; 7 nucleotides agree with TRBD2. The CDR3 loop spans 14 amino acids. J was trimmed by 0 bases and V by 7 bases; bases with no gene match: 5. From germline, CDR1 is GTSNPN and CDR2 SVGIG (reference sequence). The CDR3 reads CALGTISNTGELFF. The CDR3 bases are TGTGCCTTAGGGACTATATCGAACACCGGGGAGCTGTTTTTT.

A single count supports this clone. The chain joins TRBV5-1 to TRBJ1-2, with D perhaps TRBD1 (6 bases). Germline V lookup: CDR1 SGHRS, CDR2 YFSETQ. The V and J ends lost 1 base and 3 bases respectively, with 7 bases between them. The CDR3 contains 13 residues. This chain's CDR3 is CASSLNRDYGYTF. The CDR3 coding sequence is TGCGCCAGCAGCTTGAACAGGGACTATGGCTACACCTTC. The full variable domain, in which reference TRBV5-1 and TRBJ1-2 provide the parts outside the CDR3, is KAGVTQTPRYLIKTRGQQVTLSCSPISGHRSVSWYQQTPGQGLQFLFEYFSETQRNKGNFPGRFSGRQFSNSRSEMNVSTLELGDSALYLCASSLNRDYGYTFGSGTRLTVV.

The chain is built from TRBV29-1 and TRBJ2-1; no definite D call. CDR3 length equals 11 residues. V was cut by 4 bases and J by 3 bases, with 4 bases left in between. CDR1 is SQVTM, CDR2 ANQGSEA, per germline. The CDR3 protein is CSVGGYNEQFF. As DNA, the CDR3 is TGCAGCGTTGGAGGCTACAATGAGCAGTTCTTC.

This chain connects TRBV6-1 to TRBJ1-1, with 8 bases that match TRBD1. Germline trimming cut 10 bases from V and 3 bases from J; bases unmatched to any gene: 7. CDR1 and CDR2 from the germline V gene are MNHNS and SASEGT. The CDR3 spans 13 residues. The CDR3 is CATRTGPDTEAFF. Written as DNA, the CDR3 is TGTGCCACTCGGACAGGGCCCGACACTGAAGCTTTCTTT.

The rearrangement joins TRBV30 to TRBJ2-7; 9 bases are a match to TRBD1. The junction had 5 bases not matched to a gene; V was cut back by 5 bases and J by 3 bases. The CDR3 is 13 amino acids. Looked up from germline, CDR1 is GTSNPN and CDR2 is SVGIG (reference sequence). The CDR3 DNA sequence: TGTGCCTGGGGGACAGGGCCCGGCTACGAGCAGTACTTC. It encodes CAWGTGPGYEQYF.

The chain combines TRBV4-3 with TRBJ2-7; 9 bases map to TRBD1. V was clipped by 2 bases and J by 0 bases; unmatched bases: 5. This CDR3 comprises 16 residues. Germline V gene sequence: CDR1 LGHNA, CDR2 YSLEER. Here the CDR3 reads CASSQNRGLSSYEQYF. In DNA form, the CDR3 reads TGCGCCAGCAGCCAAAACAGGGGGCTCAGCTCCTACGAGCAGTACTTC.

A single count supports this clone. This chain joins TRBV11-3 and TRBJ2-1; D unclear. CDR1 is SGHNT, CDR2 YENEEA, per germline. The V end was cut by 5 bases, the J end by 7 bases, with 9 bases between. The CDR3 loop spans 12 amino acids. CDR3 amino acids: CASSGQANEQFF. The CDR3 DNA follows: TGTGCCAGCAGCGGTCAGGCAAATGAGCAGTTCTTC.

CDR3 amino acids: CASSPLGRGANNEQFF. The CDR3 bases are TGTGCCAGCTCACCCCTCGGGCGGGGGGCTAACAATGAGCAGTTCTTC. The chain uses TRBV18 and TRBJ2-1; TRBD2 agrees at 8 bases. CDR3 length: 16 residues. Trimming took 3 bases from V and 5 from J; bases not matched to a gene: 9. Germline-derived CDR1 and CDR2 are KGHSH and LQKENI.